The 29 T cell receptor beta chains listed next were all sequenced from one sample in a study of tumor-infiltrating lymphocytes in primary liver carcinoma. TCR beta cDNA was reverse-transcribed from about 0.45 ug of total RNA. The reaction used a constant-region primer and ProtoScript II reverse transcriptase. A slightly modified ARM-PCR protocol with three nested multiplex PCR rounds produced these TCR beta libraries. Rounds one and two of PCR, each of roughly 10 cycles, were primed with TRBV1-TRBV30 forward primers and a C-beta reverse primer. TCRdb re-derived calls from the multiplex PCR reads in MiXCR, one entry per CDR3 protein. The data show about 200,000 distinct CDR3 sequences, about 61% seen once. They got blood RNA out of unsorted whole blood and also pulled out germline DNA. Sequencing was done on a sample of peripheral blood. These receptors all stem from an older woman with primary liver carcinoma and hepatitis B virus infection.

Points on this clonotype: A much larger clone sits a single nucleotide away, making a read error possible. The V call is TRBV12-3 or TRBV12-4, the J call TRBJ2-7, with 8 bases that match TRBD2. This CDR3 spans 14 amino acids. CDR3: CASSFGGDLYDQYF. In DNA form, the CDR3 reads TGTGCCAGCAGTTTCGGGGGGGACCTCTACGATCAGTACTTC.

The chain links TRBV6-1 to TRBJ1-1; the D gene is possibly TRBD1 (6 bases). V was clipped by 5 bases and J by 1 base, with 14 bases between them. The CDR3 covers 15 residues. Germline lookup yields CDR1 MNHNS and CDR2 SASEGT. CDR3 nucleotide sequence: TGTGCCAGCAGTAGTGGGACATTGACGAACACTGAAGCTTTCTTT. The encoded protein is CASSSGTLTNTEAFF.

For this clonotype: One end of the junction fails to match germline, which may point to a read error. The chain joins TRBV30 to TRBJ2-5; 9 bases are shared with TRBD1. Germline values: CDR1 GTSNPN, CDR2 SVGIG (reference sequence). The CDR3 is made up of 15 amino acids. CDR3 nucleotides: TGTACCTGGATCCTCGGGACAGGGATCGGAGAGACCCAGTACTTC. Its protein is CTWILGTGIGETQYF.

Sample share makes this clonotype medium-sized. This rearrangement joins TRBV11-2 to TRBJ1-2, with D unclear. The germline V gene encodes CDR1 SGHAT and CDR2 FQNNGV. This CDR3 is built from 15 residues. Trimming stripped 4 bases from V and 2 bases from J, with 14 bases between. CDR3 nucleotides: TGTGCCAGCAGCTCACCCGCGACCGACAACTATGGCTACACCTTC. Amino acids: CASSSPATDNYGYTF.

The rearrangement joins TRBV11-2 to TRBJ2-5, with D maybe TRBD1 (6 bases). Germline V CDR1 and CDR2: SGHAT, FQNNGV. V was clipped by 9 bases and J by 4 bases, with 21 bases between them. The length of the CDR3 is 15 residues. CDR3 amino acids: CASSPSAGVGETQYF. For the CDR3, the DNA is TGTGCCAGTAGCCCCTCGGCAGGGGTAGGAGAGACCCAGTACTTC.

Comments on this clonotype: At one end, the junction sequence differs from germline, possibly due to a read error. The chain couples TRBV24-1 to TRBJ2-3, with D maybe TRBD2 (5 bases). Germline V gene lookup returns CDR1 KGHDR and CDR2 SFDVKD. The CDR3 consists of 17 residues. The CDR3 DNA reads TGTGCCACTAGTGATTCACTCCTAGCCGGGTCCCCAGATACGCAATATTTT. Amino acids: CATSDSLLAGSPDTQYF.

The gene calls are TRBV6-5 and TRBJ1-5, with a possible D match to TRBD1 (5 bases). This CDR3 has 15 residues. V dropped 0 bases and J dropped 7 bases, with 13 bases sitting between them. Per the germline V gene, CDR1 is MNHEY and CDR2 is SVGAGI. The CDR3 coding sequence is TGTGCCAGCAGTTACTCGGTGAGGAAGGGGCAGCCCCAGCATTTT. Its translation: CASSYSVRKGQPQHF.

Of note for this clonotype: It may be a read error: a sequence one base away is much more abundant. CDR3 nucleotide sequence: TGTGCCAGCAGCTCGGGACAGGGGGAGGCGAACACTGAAACTTTCTTT. This translates into CASSSGQGEANTETFF. V usage is TRBV12-3 or TRBV12-4 and J usage is TRBJ1-1, with 11 bases that match TRBD1. The CDR3 spans 16 residues.

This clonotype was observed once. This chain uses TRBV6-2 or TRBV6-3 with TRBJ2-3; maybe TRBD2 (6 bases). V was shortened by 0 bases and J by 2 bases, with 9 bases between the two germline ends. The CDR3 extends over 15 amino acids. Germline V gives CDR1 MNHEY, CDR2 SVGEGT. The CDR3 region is CASSYSGGTTDTQYF. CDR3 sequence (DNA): TGTGCCAGCAGTTACTCCGGCGGGACCACAGATACGCAGTATTTT.

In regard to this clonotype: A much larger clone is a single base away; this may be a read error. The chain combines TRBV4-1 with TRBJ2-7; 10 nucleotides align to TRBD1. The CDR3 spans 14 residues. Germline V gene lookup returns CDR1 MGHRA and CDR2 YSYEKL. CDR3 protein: CACSQETGGGEQYF. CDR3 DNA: TGCGCCTGCAGCCAAGAGACAGGGGGCGGCGAGCAGTACTTC.

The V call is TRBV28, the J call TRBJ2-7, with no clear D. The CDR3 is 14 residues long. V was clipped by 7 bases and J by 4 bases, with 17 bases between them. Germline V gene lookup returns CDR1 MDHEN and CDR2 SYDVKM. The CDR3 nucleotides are TGTGCCAGCACCCCCGCCGGACGGTATTACGAGCAGTACTTC. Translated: CASTPAGRYYEQYF.

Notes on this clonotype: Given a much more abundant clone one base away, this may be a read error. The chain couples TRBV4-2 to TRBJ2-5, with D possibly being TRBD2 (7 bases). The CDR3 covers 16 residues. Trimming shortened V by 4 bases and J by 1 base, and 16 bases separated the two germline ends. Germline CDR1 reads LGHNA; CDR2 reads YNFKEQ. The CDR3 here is CASSPRGGGAQETQYF. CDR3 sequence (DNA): TGTGCCAGCAGCCCCCGAGGAGGGGGGGCCCAAGAGACCCAGTACTTC.

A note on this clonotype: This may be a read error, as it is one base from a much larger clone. The CDR3 sequence: CATSWQGDGYIF. The CDR3 region has the DNA TGTGCCACTTCCTGGCAGGGGGATGGCTACATCTTC. V usage is TRBV6-1 and J usage is TRBJ1-2; 7 bases match TRBD1. Per the germline V gene, CDR1 is MNHNS and CDR2 is SASEGT. The CDR3 spans 12 residues.

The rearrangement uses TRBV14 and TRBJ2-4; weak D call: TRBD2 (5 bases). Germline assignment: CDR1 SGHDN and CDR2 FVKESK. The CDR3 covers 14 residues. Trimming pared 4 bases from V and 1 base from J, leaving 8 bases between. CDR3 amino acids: CASSPSGAKNIQYF. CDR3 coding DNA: TGTGCCAGCAGCCCATCGGGGGCCAAAAACATTCAGTACTTC.

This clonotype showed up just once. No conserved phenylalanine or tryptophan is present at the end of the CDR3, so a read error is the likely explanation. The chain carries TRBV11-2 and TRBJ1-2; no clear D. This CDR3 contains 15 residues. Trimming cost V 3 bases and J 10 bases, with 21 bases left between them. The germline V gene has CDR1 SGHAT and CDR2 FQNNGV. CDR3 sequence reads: CASSLDSDGKHDYTI. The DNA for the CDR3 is TGTGCCAGCAGCTTGGATTCTGACGGGAAGCATGACTACACCATC.

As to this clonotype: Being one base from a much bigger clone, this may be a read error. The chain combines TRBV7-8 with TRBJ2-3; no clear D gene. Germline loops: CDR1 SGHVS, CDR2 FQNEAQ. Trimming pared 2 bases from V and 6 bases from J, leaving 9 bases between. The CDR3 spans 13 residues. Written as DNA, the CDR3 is TGTGCCAGCAGCTTAACCAGTGCTGATACGCAGTATTTT. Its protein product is CASSLTSADTQYF.

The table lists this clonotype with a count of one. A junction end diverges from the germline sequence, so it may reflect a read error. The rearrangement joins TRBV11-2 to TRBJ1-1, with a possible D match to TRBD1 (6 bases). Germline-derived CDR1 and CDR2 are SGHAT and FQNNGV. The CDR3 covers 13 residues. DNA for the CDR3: TGTGCCAGCGGCTTCACGGGGGGCACTGAAGCCTTCTTT. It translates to CASGFTGGTEAFF.

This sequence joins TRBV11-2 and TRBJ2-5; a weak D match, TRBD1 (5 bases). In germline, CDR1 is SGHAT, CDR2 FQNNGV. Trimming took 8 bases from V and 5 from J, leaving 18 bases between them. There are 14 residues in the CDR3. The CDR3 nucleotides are TGTGCCAGCCTGAGGAGTGGGGCAGCGGAGACCCAGTACTTC. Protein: CASLRSGAAETQYF.

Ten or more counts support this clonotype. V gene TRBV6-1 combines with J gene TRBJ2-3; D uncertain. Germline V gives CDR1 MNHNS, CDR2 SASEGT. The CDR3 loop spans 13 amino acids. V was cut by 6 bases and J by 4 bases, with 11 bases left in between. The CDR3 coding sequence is TGTGCCAGCAGATTCCAGTCGGCAGATACGCAGTATTTT. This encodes CASRFQSADTQYF.

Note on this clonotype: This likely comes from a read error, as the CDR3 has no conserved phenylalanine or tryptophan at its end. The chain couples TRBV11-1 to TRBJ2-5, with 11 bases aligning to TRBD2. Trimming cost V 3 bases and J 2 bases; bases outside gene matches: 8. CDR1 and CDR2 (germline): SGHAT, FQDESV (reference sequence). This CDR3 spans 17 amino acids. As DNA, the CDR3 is TGTGCCAGCAGCTTCCCTACTAGCGGGAGTTCACAAGAGACCCAGTACTTA. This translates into CASSFPTSGSSQETQYL.

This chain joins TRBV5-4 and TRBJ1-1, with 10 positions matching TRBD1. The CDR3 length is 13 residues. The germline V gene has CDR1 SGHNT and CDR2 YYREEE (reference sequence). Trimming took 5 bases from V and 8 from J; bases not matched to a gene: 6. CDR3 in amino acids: CASSRTGGEEAFF. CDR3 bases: TGTGCCAGCAGTCGGACAGGGGGAGAGGAAGCTTTCTTT.

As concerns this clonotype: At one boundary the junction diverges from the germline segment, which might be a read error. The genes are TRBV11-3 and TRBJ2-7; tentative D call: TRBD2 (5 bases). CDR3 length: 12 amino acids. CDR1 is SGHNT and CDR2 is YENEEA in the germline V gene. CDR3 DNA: TGTGCCAGTAGCTTACCCAGGAGGCAGCAGTACTTC. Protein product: CASSLPRRQQYF.

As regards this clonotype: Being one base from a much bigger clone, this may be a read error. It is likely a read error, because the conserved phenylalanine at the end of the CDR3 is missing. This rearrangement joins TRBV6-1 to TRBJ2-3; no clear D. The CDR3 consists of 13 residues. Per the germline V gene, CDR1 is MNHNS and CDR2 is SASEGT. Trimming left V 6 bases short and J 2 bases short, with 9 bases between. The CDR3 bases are TGTGCCAGCAGGATGGACCCCACAGATACGCAGTATTAT. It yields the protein CASRMDPTDTQYY.

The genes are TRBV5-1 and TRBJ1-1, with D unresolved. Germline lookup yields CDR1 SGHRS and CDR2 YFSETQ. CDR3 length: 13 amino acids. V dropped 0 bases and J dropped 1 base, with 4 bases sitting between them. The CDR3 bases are TGCGCCAGCAGCTTGGAGGAGAACACTGAAGCTTTCTTT. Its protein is CASSLEENTEAFF.

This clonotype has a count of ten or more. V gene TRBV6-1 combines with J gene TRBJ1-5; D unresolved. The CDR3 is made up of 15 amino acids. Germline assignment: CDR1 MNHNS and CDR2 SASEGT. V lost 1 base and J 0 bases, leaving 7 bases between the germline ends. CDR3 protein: CASSEGFYSNQPQHF. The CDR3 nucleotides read TGTGCCAGCAGTGAAGGGTTTTATAGCAATCAGCCCCAGCATTTT.

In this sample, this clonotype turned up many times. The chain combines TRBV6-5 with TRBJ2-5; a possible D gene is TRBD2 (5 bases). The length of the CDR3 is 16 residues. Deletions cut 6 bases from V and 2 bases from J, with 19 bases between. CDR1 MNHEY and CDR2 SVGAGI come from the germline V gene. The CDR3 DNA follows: TGTGCCAGCAGGACCCGGGCCGGACTTACTCAAGAGACCCAGTACTTC. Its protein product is CASRTRAGLTQETQYF.

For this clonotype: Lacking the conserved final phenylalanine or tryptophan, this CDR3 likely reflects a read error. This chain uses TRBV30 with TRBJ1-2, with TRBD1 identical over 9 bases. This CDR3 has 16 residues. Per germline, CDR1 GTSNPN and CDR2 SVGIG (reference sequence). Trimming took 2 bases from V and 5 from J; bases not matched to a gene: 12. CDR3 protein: CAWSRDRARSRYGYTL. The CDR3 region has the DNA TGTGCCTGGAGTCGGGACAGGGCAAGATCGAGGTATGGCTACACCCTC.

The CDR3 bases are TGTGCCAGCAGCTTATCGGTAGGGTTTTCCTACGAGCAGTACTTC. Amino acid sequence: CASSLSVGFSYEQYF. V is TRBV11-2 and J is TRBJ2-7; unclear D gene. Germline-derived CDR1 and CDR2 are SGHAT and FQNNGV. The CDR3 is 15 residues long. Trimming shortened V by 2 bases and J by 1 base, and 12 bases separated the two germline ends.

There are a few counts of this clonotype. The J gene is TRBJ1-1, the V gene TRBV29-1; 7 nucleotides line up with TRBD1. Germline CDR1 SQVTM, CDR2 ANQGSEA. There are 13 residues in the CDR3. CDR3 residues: CRVEDRAGTEAFF. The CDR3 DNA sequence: TGCAGAGTGGAAGACAGGGCGGGCACTGAAGCTTTCTTT.